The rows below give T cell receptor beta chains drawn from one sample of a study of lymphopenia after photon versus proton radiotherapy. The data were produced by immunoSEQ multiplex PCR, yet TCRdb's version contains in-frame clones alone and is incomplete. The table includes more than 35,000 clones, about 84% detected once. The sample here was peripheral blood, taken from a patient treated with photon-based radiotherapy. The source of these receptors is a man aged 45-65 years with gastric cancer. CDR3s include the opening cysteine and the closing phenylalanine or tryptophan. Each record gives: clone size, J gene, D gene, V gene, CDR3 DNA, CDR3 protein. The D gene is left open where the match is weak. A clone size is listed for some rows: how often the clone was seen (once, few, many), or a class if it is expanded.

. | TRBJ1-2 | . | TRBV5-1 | TGCGCCAGCAGCTTGGTCTCCCACAGCGGCTATGGCTACACCTTC | CASSLVSHSGYGYTF
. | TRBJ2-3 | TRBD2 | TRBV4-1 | TGCGCCAGCAGCGGCGGGAGGGGGTTCACAGATACGCAGTATTTT | CASSGGRGFTDTQYF
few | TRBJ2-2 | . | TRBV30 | TGTGCCTGGAGTGGAGTCGCCGGGGAGCTGTTTTTT | CAWSGVAGELFF
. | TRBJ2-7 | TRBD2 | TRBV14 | TGTGCCAGCAGCCAGTTACTAGCGGCGAGCTACGAGCAGTACTTC | CASSQLLAASYEQYF
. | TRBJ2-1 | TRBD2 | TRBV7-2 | TGTGCCAGCAGCTTCGCCGGACTAGCGGGAACCAATGAGCAGTTCTTC | CASSFAGLAGTNEQFF
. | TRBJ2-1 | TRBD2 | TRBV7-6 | TGTGCCAGCAGCTCGGGGGCGGGAGGAACTGGCAATGAGCAGTTCTTC | CASSSGAGGTGNEQFF
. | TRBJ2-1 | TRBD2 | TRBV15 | TGTGCCACCAGCCCGGGACTAGCCTACAATGAGCAGTTCTTC | CATSPGLAYNEQFF
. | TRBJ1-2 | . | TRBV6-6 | TGTGCCAGCAGTTACTTCCCGGGGGATGGCTACACCTTC | CASSYFPGDGYTF
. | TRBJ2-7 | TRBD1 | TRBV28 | TGTGCCAGCAGTTTATCACGGACAGGGCGCAACGAGCAGTACTTC | CASSLSRTGRNEQYF
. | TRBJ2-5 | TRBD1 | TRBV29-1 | TGCAGCGTGGACAGGGGCGAAGAGACCCAGTACTTC | CSVDRGEETQYF
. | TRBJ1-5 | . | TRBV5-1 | TGCGCCAGCAGCTTGGGCCCCGAAACCAATCAGCCCCAGCATTTT | CASSLGPETNQPQHF
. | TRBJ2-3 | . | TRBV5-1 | TGCGCCAGCAGGAGGGCCCAGGGCACAGATACGCAGTATTTT | CASRRAQGTDTQYF
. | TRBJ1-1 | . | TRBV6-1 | TGTGCCAGCAGTGCTCCGTATACCCTTAACACTGAAGCTTTCTTT | CASSAPYTLNTEAFF
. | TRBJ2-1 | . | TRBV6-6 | TGTGCCAGCAGTTACTCGCCCGGAAATGAGCAGTTCTTC | CASSYSPGNEQFF
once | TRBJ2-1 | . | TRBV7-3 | TGTGCCAGCAAGGAGGGGGCATACTACAATGAGCAGTTCTTC | CASKEGAYYNEQFF
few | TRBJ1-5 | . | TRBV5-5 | TGTGCCAGCAGCTTGGTACAGGGCAATCAGCCCCAGCATTTT | CASSLVQGNQPQHF
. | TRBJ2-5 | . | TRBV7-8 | TGTGCCAGCAGCTATCGGGGGGCCGGAGAGACCCAGTACTTC | CASSYRGAGETQYF
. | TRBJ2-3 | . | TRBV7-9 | TGTGCCAGCAGCTCCTCCGGGGGTACGCAGTATTTT | CASSSSGGTQYF
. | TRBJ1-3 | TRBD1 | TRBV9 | TGTGCCAGCAGCCTTAGGACAGGGGGAAGAAACACCATATATTTT | CASSLRTGGRNTIYF
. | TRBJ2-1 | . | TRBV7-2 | TGTGCCAGCAGCTTAGCGGGCTCCTTGAATGAGCAGTTCTTC | CASSLAGSLNEQFF
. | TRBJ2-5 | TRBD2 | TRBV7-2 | TGTGCCAGCAGTCGGCTAGCGGGAGTGGAGACCCAGTACTTC | CASSRLAGVETQYF
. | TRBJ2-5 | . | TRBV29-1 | TGCAGCGTTGATGCCATCCCTCAAGAGACCCAGTACTTC | CSVDAIPQETQYF
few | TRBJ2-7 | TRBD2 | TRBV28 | TGTGCCAGCAGTTTATACCCCTCGCTGCTAGCGGGAGGAACCTACGAGCAGTACTTC | CASSLYPSLLAGGTYEQYF
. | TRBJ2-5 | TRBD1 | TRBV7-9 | TGTGCCAGCAGCACCCCGGACAGGGGAGAGACCCGGACCCAGTACTTC | CASSTPDRGETRTQYF
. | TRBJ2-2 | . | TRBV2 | TGTGCCAGCAGTCTAGGGGCAGGGGCCAACACCGGGGAGCTGTTTTTT | CASSLGAGANTGELFF
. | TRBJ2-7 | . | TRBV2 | TGTGCCAGCAGTGCGAACTCGCTAAACGAGCAGTACTTC | CASSANSLNEQYF
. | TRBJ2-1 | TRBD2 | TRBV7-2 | TGTGCCAGCAGGGCCGGGACTAGGGTTAACTACAATGAGCAGTTCTTC | CASRAGTRVNYNEQFF
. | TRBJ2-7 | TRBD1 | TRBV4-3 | TGCGCCAGCAGCCAAGATAGAGGGACAGTGAAGGGCTACGAGCAGTACTTC | CASSQDRGTVKGYEQYF
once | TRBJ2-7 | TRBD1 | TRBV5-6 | TGTGCCAGCAGCACGGGACAGGGGGCTTCCTACGAGCAGTACTTC | CASSTGQGASYEQYF
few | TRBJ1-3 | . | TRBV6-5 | TGTGCCAGCAGCCTTCAGGGCGGAAACACCATATATTTT | CASSLQGGNTIYF
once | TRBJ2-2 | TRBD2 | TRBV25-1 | TGTGCCAGCAGTGCCAGGGGAGTAGCGGGAGGGGGCACCGGGGAGCTGTTTTTT | CASSARGVAGGGTGELFF
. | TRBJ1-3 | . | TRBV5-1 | TGCGCCAGCCGGGAGGGCTCTGGAAACACCATATATTTT | CASREGSGNTIYF
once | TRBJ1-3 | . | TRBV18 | TGTGCCAGCTCAGCTGACGCTACTGGAAACACCATATATTTT | CASSADATGNTIYF
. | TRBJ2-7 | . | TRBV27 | TGTGCCAGCAGTTTATCGGTGGCGGCCTACGAGCAGTACTTC | CASSLSVAAYEQYF
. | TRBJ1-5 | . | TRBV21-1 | TGTGCCAGCACCAACAGGGAACGCAGGGATCAGCCCCAGCATTTT | CASTNRERRDQPQHF
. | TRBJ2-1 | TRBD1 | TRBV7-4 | TGTGCCAGCAGCTTAGTCGGAGACTGGACAGGGGATTGGAATGAGCAGTTCTTC | CASSLVGDWTGDWNEQFF
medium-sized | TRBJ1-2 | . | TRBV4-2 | TGTGCCAGCAGCCAAGATCCGGGGGCTGGCTACACCTTC | CASSQDPGAGYTF
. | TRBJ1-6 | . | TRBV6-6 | TGTGCCAGCAGCCCGGAGTATGCAGGCTCACCCCTCCACTTT | CASSPEYAGSPLHF
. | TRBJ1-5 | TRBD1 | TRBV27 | TGTGCCAGCAGTTTAGGACAGGGGGCGCGTAATCAGCCCCAGCATTTT | CASSLGQGARNQPQHF
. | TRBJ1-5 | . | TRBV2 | TGTGCCAGCAGTGGGGGGGTCCCCAAATACCAGCCCCAGCATTTT | CASSGGVPKYQPQHF
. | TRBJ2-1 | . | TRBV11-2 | TGTGCCAGCAGCCCTAGCGCCCCTGTGTTACGGCAGTTCTTC | CASSPSAPVLRQFF
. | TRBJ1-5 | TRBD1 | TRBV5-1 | TGCGCCAGCAGCTTGGCGGACAGGGAGGATCAGCCCCAGCATTTT | CASSLADREDQPQHF
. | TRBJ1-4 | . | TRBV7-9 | TGTGCCAGCAGCTTCGGAGGGAATCCTAATGAAAAACTGTTTTTT | CASSFGGNPNEKLFF
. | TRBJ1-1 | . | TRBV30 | TGTGCCTGGAGTGTAGGTTATGCTGTGAACACTGAAGCTTTCTTT | CAWSVGYAVNTEAFF
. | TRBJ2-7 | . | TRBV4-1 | TGCGCCAGCAGCCAAGATGGTGTCCAGACCCCGACGGGAACCTACTCCTACGAGCAGTACTTC | CASSQDGVQTPTGTYSYEQYF
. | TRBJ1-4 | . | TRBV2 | TGTGCCAGCGGAAGGTTAGAAGGCGAAAAACTGTTTTTT | CASGRLEGEKLFF